Sequencing of this TCR beta chain was carried out in a study of shared clonotypes between healthy human individuals (dated by TCRdb to about 2020). With respect to the entire study: The cohort included a few men and a couple of women between 18 and 49 years of age. For each donor, CD4 naive and CD4 memory were each run on three plates, CD8 naive on two plates, and CD8 memory on one plate. To estimate repertoire size and how much clonotypes are shared between individuals, the study performed deep sequencing of blood TCR repertoires from about five healthy adults. Libraries were prepared and TCR repertoires were sequenced by different laboratories using diverse techniques, in order to increase sequencing depth and limit assay-specific biases. Per donor, leukapheresis produced somewhere between about 0.8 and 9.5 billion PBMCs. Here is what the overall study found, with its caveats: Rarefaction of sorted-subset datasets indicated incomplete sequencing despite the large sequencing depth. Naive subsets generally had larger estimated clonotype richness than memory subsets did. Because the study included only a small number of donors, the genetic and exposure-history diversity represented was limited. Pairwise subsampling led to the expectation that sequencing depth would affect the degree of clonotype sharing among donors. Sharing across a handful of donors was observed for around 5% of naive CD4, over 3% of naive CD8, over 2% of memory CD4, and roughly 0.4% of memory CD8 clonotypes. Only blood was sampled, and tissue TCR repertoires likely differ from those in blood. Compared with non-shared clonotypes, clonotypes shared by all four sorted-subset donors had higher generation probabilities.

For the CD8 naive samples, CD45RO-negative cells were positively selected for CCR7, yielding a CD45RA+CCR7+ population from which TemRA cells were excluded. Donors were healthy HIV-negative adults with no recently reported acute infections or vaccinations. Every donor was a Caucasian adult living in Nashville, Tennessee, USA. Blood was collected by leukapheresis, and PBMCs were isolated by Ficoll-Histopaque density gradient centrifugation and then cryopreserved in liquid nitrogen vapor phase. Purity and quantity of every magnetically sorted T cell population were checked by analytical flow cytometry. Each sorted fraction had its genomic DNA isolated and then quantified by UV absorbance on a Nanodrop 2000c. Worth noting for this clone: Its specific antigen is unknown. Nothing much larger sits one base from this clone, and base qualities are not available.

From its cysteine to its phenylalanine, the CDR3 spans 13 amino acids. Of the read, only the CDR3 DNA is kept; its 39 bases are in frame from base 1. Reading the germline V gene gives CDR1 MNHNS and CDR2 SASEGT. V was cut back by 8 bases and J by 5 bases, leaving a gap of 15 bases between them. Using the deep immunoSEQ assay, TCR CDR3 regions were amplified from genomic DNA by multiplex PCR. Extracted genomic DNA from each cell subset was distributed evenly across all wells of several immunoSEQ 96-well plates, and each plate was treated as a replicate. For sorted subsets, about 200 ng genomic DNA, equal to some 28,000 T cell genomes, was loaded into each replicate PCR. Purified libraries were quantified with a Qubit 3.0 fluorometer, sized on a Bioanalyzer 2100, and re-quantified with the KAPA Library Quantification kit. Every immunoSEQ 96-well plate was sequenced on a separate single-read 150-cycle Illumina NextSeq 550 flow cell. Concerning the study's data processing: Because the immunoSEQ output held only junctional sequences and lacked quality scores, the filtering could not match the filtering applied to full-length reads. Sequences were annotated with PyIR, a Python wrapper for IgBLAST v1.9, using IMGT germline references to assign V/J genes and CDR3. Reads with weak V/J assignments (E-value above 1e-6), missing CDR3, stop codons, out-of-frame junctions, or ambiguous translated residues were removed. V3J clonotypes were defined as sequences sharing an identical inferred V gene, J gene, and CDR3 amino acid sequence. To compute the percentage overlap between repertoires, the number of shared unique clonotypes was divided by the size of the smaller repertoire. Richness of each repertoire was evaluated using RTK rarefaction, the Chao1 estimator, and Recon v2.1 estimates of unobserved clonotypes. OLGA was used to compute generation probabilities for all TCRbeta clonotypes that the gDNA method yielded from a handful of donors. The clones in this table, taken by TCRdb from immuneACCESS, are in-frame only. Not every clone is retained; where verified, under half of the shortfall comes from an unresolved V gene, and the cause of the rest is unknown. V and J calls and clone size are as listed in that table; D and trimming were resolved from the DNA. The sample table contains about 2.1 million clones; only one count was recorded for roughly 95% of them. The top ten clonotypes cover under 2% of the sample.

This receptor was taken from a young man in good health. Some clones in this sample may be carry-over from other donors' samples. The sample was naive CD8+ T cells from PBMCs. The cell subset or site label corresponds to: CD45RA+CCR7+. The V gene is TRBV6-1 and the J gene is TRBJ1-1; TRBD1 is perhaps the D gene, given 6 matching bases. The CDR3 reads as follows: CASHRVMRTEAFF. The DNA sequence reads TGTGCCAGCCACAGGGTAATGAGGACTGAAGCTTTCTTT.